These 27 T cell receptor beta chains originate from one sample sequenced in a study of cytomegalovirus exposure and HLA in healthy donors. Primers: 60 Vbeta forward and 13 Jbeta reverse. Data came from immunoSEQ multiplex PCR; TCRdb stores just in-frame clones and leaves some out. The sample has 150,000 or so clones, 80% seen once. The sample comprised PBMCs. The receptors were sampled from a woman aged 40 to 50 in good health and CMV-seronegative.

The chain is built from TRBV15 and TRBJ2-7; 10 bases map to TRBD2. This CDR3 has 16 amino acids. With V trimmed by 0 bases and J by 5 bases, 7 bases remained unmatched. The germline V gene encodes CDR1 LNHNV and CDR2 YYDKDF (reference sequence). The CDR3 loop is CATSRDPAGGPHEQYF. The DNA for the CDR3 is TGTGCCACCAGCAGAGATCCAGCGGGAGGGCCTCACGAGCAGTACTTC. The full variable domain, with the rest looked up from reference TRBV15 and TRBJ2-7, is DAMVIQNPRYQVTQFGKPVTLSCSQTLNHNVMYWYQQKSSQAPKLLFHYYDKDFNNEADTPDNFQSRRPNTSFCFLDIRSPGLGDTAMYLCATSRDPAGGPHEQYFGPGTRLTVT.

This sequence joins TRBV14 and TRBJ2-3; possibly TRBD2 for D (6 bases). Trimming left V 1 base short and J 0 bases short, with 8 bases between. This CDR3 comprises 15 residues. Germline CDR1 and CDR2: SGHDN and FVKESK. CDR3 bases: TGTGCCAGCAGCCAAGTAGCGGCGAGCACAGATACGCAGTATTTT. Translated: CASSQVAASTDTQYF. Complete variable domain (other parts from reference TRBV14 and TRBJ2-3): EAGVTQFPSHSVIEKGQTVTLRCDPISGHDNLYWYRRVMGKEIKFLLHFVKESKQDESGMPNNRFLAERTGGTYSTLKVQPAELEDSGVYFCASSQVAASTDTQYFGPGTRLTVL.

The V call is TRBV9, the J call TRBJ1-3; D possibly corresponds to TRBD1 (5 bases). V dropped 0 bases and J dropped 0 bases, with 10 bases sitting between them. The CDR3 extends over 16 amino acids. Germline CDR1 is SGDLS and CDR2 is YYNGEE. The CDR3 loop is CASSVAYGGSGNTIYF. The CDR3 coding sequence is TGTGCCAGCAGCGTAGCCTACGGGGGCTCTGGAAACACCATATATTTT.

The genes are TRBV7-2 and TRBJ2-1; TRBD2 matches 8 bases. J lost 3 bases, V lost 2 bases, and 3 bases had no gene match. Per the germline V gene, CDR1 is SGHTA and CDR2 is FQGNSA. This CDR3 comprises 15 residues. The CDR3 bases are TGTGCCAGCAGCTTAAGCGGGAGTTACTACAATGAGCAGTTCTTC. Protein: CASSLSGSYYNEQFF. The full variable domain, in which reference TRBV7-2 and TRBJ2-1 provide the parts outside the CDR3, is GAGVSQSPSNKVTEKGKDVELRCDPISGHTALYWYRQSLGQGLEFLIYFQGNSAPDKSGLPSDRFSAERTGGSVSTLTIQRTQQEDSAVYLCASSLSGSYYNEQFFGPGTRLTVL.

The chain recombines TRBV6-5 with TRBJ1-2, with a weak D call TRBD1 (6 bases). Germline loops: CDR1 MNHEY, CDR2 SVGAGI. The CDR3 runs to 14 residues. Trimming removed 6 bases at V and 2 bases at J, with 13 bases between. This chain's CDR3 is CASRRTQGNYGYTF. The CDR3 DNA follows: TGTGCCAGCAGGCGAACGCAGGGGAACTATGGCTACACCTTC.

The V call is TRBV6-5, the J call TRBJ2-3; D is perhaps TRBD1 (5 bases). The CDR3 has 15 amino acids. The germline V gene encodes CDR1 MNHEY and CDR2 SVGAGI. The V end was cut by 6 bases, the J end by 3 bases, with 16 bases between. In DNA form, the CDR3 reads TGTGCCAGCAGGCCGGGCAGGGTAGTAACAGATACGCAGTATTTT. The encoded protein is CASRPGRVVTDTQYF.

This clone was counted only a few times. This chain links TRBV5-1 with TRBJ2-5; D is possibly TRBD1 (7 bases). The CDR3 covers 15 residues. Per germline, CDR1 SGHRS and CDR2 YFSETQ. The V end lost 3 bases, the J end lost 2 bases, and 14 bases lay between the germline ends. This CDR3 reads CASSSRGDRQETQYF. CDR3 nucleotides: TGCGCCAGCAGCTCCAGGGGGGATAGACAAGAGACCCAGTACTTC.

Points on this clone: The same CDR3 can be traced to other DNA sequences in this sample. This rearrangement joins TRBV11-1 to TRBJ2-7, with D possibly matching TRBD2 (6 bases). V shed 5 bases and J shed 3 bases, with 17 bases lying between them. The CDR3 sequence is 15 residues long. Germline-derived CDR1 and CDR2 are SGHAT and FQDESV (reference sequence). The CDR3 region is CASSRGGGLGYEQYF. In nucleotides, the CDR3 is TGTGCCAGCAGCCGGGGAGGAGGACTGGGCTACGAGCAGTACTTC.

In this sample, this clone turned up once. This chain uses TRBV6-5 with TRBJ2-1, with 7 positions matching TRBD2. V trimming: 5 bases; J trimming: 6 bases; junction bases outside the gene matches: 7. Germline V CDR1 and CDR2: MNHEY, SVGAGI. The CDR3 covers 14 residues. Written as DNA, the CDR3 is TGTGCCAGCAGTGGCCGGGACTACCCCAATGAGCAGTTCTTC. This codes for CASSGRDYPNEQFF.

The chain employs TRBV4-3 and TRBJ2-7; 8 positions agree with TRBD2. V lost 0 bases, J lost 4 bases, and 5 bases stayed unmatched. The CDR3 is made up of 15 amino acids. CDR1 and CDR2 (germline): LGHNA, YSLEER. CDR3 sequence: CASSQDRGGPYEQYF. CDR3 bases: TGCGCCAGCAGCCAAGATCGGGGGGGGCCGTACGAGCAGTACTTC.

The table lists this clone with a few counts. V usage is TRBV4-3 and J usage is TRBJ2-1; perhaps TRBD2 as D (5 bases). Germline V lookup: CDR1 LGHNA, CDR2 YSLEER. The germline V and J ends were trimmed by 4 bases and 7 bases, with 17 bases remaining between them. The CDR3 runs to 15 residues. The CDR3 sequence: CASSRGLAGDNEQFF. Here the CDR3 DNA reads TGCGCCAGCAGCCGCGGGCTAGCCGGGGATAATGAGCAGTTCTTC.

The chain has TRBV5-6 and TRBJ1-2; possible D gene TRBD1, 6 bases. The V end was cut by 1 base, the J end by 7 bases, with 14 bases between. This CDR3 has 14 residues. From germline, CDR1 is SGHDT and CDR2 YYEEEE. The CDR3 nucleotides are TGTGCCAGCAGCTTGTCTCACAGGGATGGTGGCTACACCTTC. It yields the protein CASSLSHRDGGYTF. Looking up the rest from reference TRBV5-6 and TRBJ1-2 gives the full variable domain: DAGVTQSPTHLIKTRGQQVTLRCSPKSGHDTVSWYQQALGQGPQFIFQYYEEEERQRGNFPDRFSGHQFPNYSSELNVNALLLGDSALYLCASSLSHRDGGYTFGSGTRLTVV.

The chain joins TRBV28 to TRBJ1-1; D possibly corresponds to TRBD1 (5 bases). Trimming cost V 6 bases and J 11 bases, with 16 bases left between them. Germline CDR1 and CDR2: MDHEN and SYDVKM. This CDR3 spans 12 amino acids. The CDR3 region has the DNA TGTGCCAGCAGCAGGGCGATAAAGCCCGCTTTCTTT. Protein sequence: CASSRAIKPAFF.

The chain uses TRBV29-1 and TRBJ1-1; D is possibly TRBD1 (6 bases). The germline V gene encodes CDR1 SQVTM and CDR2 ANQGSEA. CDR3 length equals 13 residues. V lost 4 bases and J lost 3, with 12 bases in between. The CDR3 is CSVATGFDTEAFF. In DNA form, the CDR3 reads TGCAGCGTTGCGACAGGTTTTGACACTGAAGCTTTCTTT.

In its sample, this clone was seen once. V gene TRBV12-2 combines with J gene TRBJ1-4. TRBV12-2 is a pseudogene segment. CDR3 size: 16 residues. CDR3 protein: CASRPPGGPTNEKLFF. CDR3 bases: TGTGCAAGTCGCCCTCCGGGGGGGCCAACTAATGAAAAACTGTTTTTT.

The V gene is TRBV6-1, the J gene TRBJ2-1; 8 positions agree with TRBD2. CDR1 is MNHNS and CDR2 is SASEGT in the germline V gene. CDR3 length: 15 residues. Trimming took 4 bases from V and 7 from J; bases not matched to a gene: 9. CDR3: CASSVLRAGENEQFF. DNA for the CDR3: TGTGCCAGCAGTGTTCTGAGAGCGGGAGAAAATGAGCAGTTCTTC.

The chain has TRBV19 and TRBJ2-1; no reliable D call. Germline loops: CDR1 LNHDA, CDR2 SQIVND (reference sequence). The CDR3 contains 11 residues. Trimming took 5 bases from V and 5 from J, leaving 4 bases between them. The CDR3 region is CASSLHNEQFF. The CDR3 DNA reads TGTGCCAGTAGTCTCCACAATGAGCAGTTCTTC.

This clone turned up a few times. J is TRBJ1-1 and V is TRBV7-2, with 9 bases matching TRBD1. Germline V gene lookup returns CDR1 SGHTA and CDR2 FQGNSA. The length of the CDR3 is 15 residues. The V segment lost 4 bases and the J segment 5 bases; nucleotides outside the gene matches: 8. The CDR3 here is CASSSQGQGGTEAFF. The CDR3 DNA sequence: TGTGCCAGCAGCTCCCAGGGACAGGGTGGGACTGAAGCTTTCTTT.

The chain couples TRBV5-1 to TRBJ2-3; 7 bases align to TRBD2. This CDR3 spans 16 amino acids. Germline assignment: CDR1 SGHRS and CDR2 YFSETQ. The trim removed 3 bases at V and 4 bases at J, leaving 11 bases unmatched. CDR3 nucleotide sequence: TGCGCCAGCAGCTCGGGGGGAAATTTTAAGGCAGATACGCAGTATTTT. It translates to CASSSGGNFKADTQYF.

V gene TRBV27 combines with J gene TRBJ1-2; possible D gene TRBD1, 6 bases. This CDR3 spans 12 amino acids. V was trimmed by 7 bases and J by 1 base, leaving 7 bases between them. Germline V gives CDR1 MNHEY, CDR2 SMNVEV (reference sequence). The CDR3 spells CASKDSNYGYTF. CDR3 bases: TGTGCCAGCAAGGACAGTAACTATGGCTACACCTTC.

The chain uses TRBV14 and TRBJ1-3; D gene unclear. This CDR3 has 14 amino acids. Trimming cost V 1 base and J 0 bases, with 4 bases left between them. In germline, CDR1 is SGHDN, CDR2 FVKESK. CDR3 coding DNA: TGTGCCAGCAGCCAAGGTATCTCTGGAAACACCATATATTTT. Protein sequence: CASSQGISGNTIYF.

This clone occurred a few times. The chain employs TRBV29-1 and TRBJ2-5, with a possible D match to TRBD1 (6 bases). The CDR3 length is 14 residues. Germline V gives CDR1 SQVTM, CDR2 ANQGSEA. Trimming pared 6 bases from V and 5 bases from J, leaving 19 bases between. CDR3 sequence reads: CSVTPPPQGETQYF. The DNA of the CDR3 is TGCAGCGTCACGCCCCCCCCTCAGGGGGAGACCCAGTACTTC.

This rearrangement joins TRBV6-5 to TRBJ1-1; no reliable D call. In germline, CDR1 is MNHEY, CDR2 SVGAGI. CDR3 length equals 13 residues. The V and J ends lost 6 bases and 12 bases respectively, with 20 bases between them. The chain's CDR3 is CASSQYFGVETFF. In DNA, the CDR3 is TGTGCCAGCAGCCAGTATTTCGGTGTGGAGACTTTCTTT.

V gene TRBV19 combines with J gene TRBJ2-2; possible D gene TRBD1, 6 bases. V shed 3 bases and J shed 4 bases, with 9 bases lying between them. CDR1 is LNHDA and CDR2 is SQIVND in the germline V gene (reference sequence). This CDR3 is built from 14 residues. The CDR3 DNA reads as TGTGCCAGTAGTATTTGGGACATCACCGGGGAGCTGTTTTTT. Protein product: CASSIWDITGELFF.

V is TRBV6-7 and J is TRBJ2-1, with 11 bases identical to TRBD2. TRBV6-7 is placed among ORFs of uncertain function. With 5 bases clipped from V and 7 bases from J, the junction kept 10 bases outside the gene matches. CDR3 length: 16 residues. CDR3 sequence reads: CASSRPGLAEPNEQFF. The CDR3 region has the DNA TGTGCCAGCAGTCGCCCGGGACTAGCGGAACCGAATGAGCAGTTCTTC.

The chain is built from TRBV7-9 and TRBJ2-7, with TRBD1 as a possible D gene (5 bases). Trimming pared 1 base from V and 2 bases from J, leaving 12 bases between. This CDR3 has 15 amino acids. Germline CDR1 reads SEHNR; CDR2 reads FQNEAQ (reference sequence). The CDR3: CASSLDQGTAYEQYF. DNA for the CDR3: TGTGCCAGCAGCTTAGACCAGGGTACGGCCTACGAGCAGTACTTC.

The chain carries TRBV11-2 and TRBJ2-1, with TRBD1 matching over 8 bases. The CDR3 totals 15 residues. Trimming removed 2 bases from V and 4 bases from J; junction bases left unmatched: 4. CDR1 SGHAT and CDR2 FQNNGV come from the germline V gene. The CDR3 sequence: CASSLSQGVYNEQFF. The CDR3 DNA sequence: TGTGCCAGCAGCTTATCACAGGGGGTTTACAATGAGCAGTTCTTC.